What follows is one TCR beta chain and its context. Antigen specificity is unknown. Molecular barcoding with unique molecular identifiers was used for the TCRbeta library. Each CDR3 protein is one row after TCRdb ran MiXCR on the PCR reads. This table holds about 420,000 distinct CDR3 sequences, about 17% found once. The CDR3 totals 16 residues. In germline, CDR1 is SEHNR, CDR2 FQNEAQ (reference sequence). V shed 5 bases and J shed 4 bases, with 19 bases lying between them. The source of the sample is a study of T-cell reconstitution after alpha-beta-depleted transplantation in children. Study outcomes and limitations: Fresh T-cell production supplied most of the T-cell counts and diversity seen one year after transplant.

This sequence originates from a boy younger than two who had a stem cell transplant for Wiskott-Aldrich syndrome, so the T cells may come from the graft donor. V and J are TRBV7-9 and TRBJ2-3; tentative D call: TRBD2 (6 bases). The material was PBMCs, mostly from graft donor cells, obtained 360 days after TCRalphabeta/CD19-depleted stem cell transplant. The CDR3 reads CASSASARERADTQYF. The CDR3 nucleotides are TGTGCCAGCAGCGCTTCTGCCCGGGAGAGGGCAGATACGCAGTATTTT.